Following are 3 T cell receptor beta chains from one sample sequenced in a study of molecular identifiers for immune sequencing clone quantification. TCRdb recomputed calls from the PCR reads with MiXCR, one row per CDR3 protein. The profile shows more than 9,500 distinct CDR3 sequences, more than 15% of them singletons. The sequenced material came from naive CD8+ T cells from blood, with Jurkat cell RNA spiked in. Sample subset: FACS-sorted CD8+CD4-CCR7+CD45RA+ naive T cells. Receptors originate from a human donor in good health. Some libraries in this study had Jurkat cell RNA spiked in.

A few counts support this clonotype. A read error is possible here, since a much larger clone lies one base away. This chain links TRBV7-3 with TRBJ1-1; possibly TRBD1 for D (5 bases). This CDR3 spans 15 amino acids. Germline V lookup: CDR1 SGHTA, CDR2 FQGTGA. Trimming stripped 0 bases from V and 6 bases from J, with 14 bases between. CDR3 amino acids: CASSLTHSVGAEAFF. CDR3 DNA sequence: TGTGCCAGCAGCTTAACCCACTCTGTAGGGGCTGAAGCTTTCTTT. Filled out from reference TRBV7-3 and TRBJ1-1, the complete variable domain reads GAGVSQTPSNKVTEKGKYVELRCDPISGHTALYWYRQSLGQGPEFLIYFQGTGAADDSGLPNDRFFAVRPEGSVSTLKIQRTERGDSAVYLCASSLTHSVGAEAFFGQGTRLTVV.

This clonotype is labeled medium-sized (0.01 to 0.1%). The rearrangement links TRBV6-5 to TRBJ2-6; 8 nucleotides align to TRBD1. The germline V gene encodes CDR1 MNHEY and CDR2 SVGAGI. With 5 bases clipped from V and 0 bases from J, the junction kept 9 bases outside the gene matches. CDR3 length equals 18 residues. DNA for the CDR3: TGTGCCAGCAGTGAGGCAGGGGGCATAGACTCTGGGGCCAACGTCCTGACTTTC. It specifies CASSEAGGIDSGANVLTF.

This clonotype appeared a few times. A much larger clone lies one base from this, so it may be a read error. V gene TRBV19 combines with J gene TRBJ2-3, with D tentatively TRBD1 or TRBD2 (5 bases each). CDR1 is LNHDA and CDR2 is SQIVND in the germline V gene (reference sequence). The CDR3 contains 15 residues. V lost 8 bases, J lost 3 bases, and 18 bases lay in between. Written as DNA, the CDR3 is TGTGCCAGTGGTTCCGGGACGACGAGAACAGATACGCAGTATTTT. Its translation: CASGSGTTRTDTQYF.